One sample yielded the 16 T cell receptor beta chains listed below, sequenced in a study of T cell therapy after organ transplantation. No antigens are known for them. Produced via immunoSEQ multiplex PCR; TCRdb's table is partial and in-frame only. The sample holds 1,000 to 1,300 clones, roughly two thirds seen once. Sequenced material: CD8+ T cells from blood, taken before autologous CMV-specific T cell therapy. The source is a human patient who had received a solid organ transplant and had CMV disease.

The gene calls are TRBV6-4 and TRBJ1-1; D not certain. V dropped 3 bases and J dropped 1 base, with 6 bases sitting between them. The CDR3 is 13 amino acids. Germline V lookup: CDR1 MRHNA, CDR2 SNTAGT. The CDR3, as DNA: TGTGCCAGCAGTGAGTTATGGAACACTGAAGCTTTCTTT. Its translation is CASSELWNTEAFF.

V gene TRBV4-3 combines with J gene TRBJ1-1; possible D gene TRBD1, 5 bases. V dropped 4 bases and J dropped 5 bases, with 11 bases sitting between them. The CDR3 length is 13 residues. Germline V gene lookup returns CDR1 LGHNA and CDR2 YSLEER. The CDR3 loop is CASSPPGGTEAFF. In DNA form, the CDR3 reads TGCGCCAGCAGCCCCCCTGGGGGGACTGAAGCTTTCTTT.

This clone occurred once. The chain joins TRBV28 to TRBJ1-2, with a weak D call TRBD1 (5 bases). Germline lookup yields CDR1 MDHEN and CDR2 SYDVKM. This CDR3 is 17 amino acids long. Trimming left V 1 base short and J 6 bases short, with 21 bases between. CDR3 residues: CASSLLRSGTLWDGYTF. Here the CDR3 DNA reads TGTGCCAGCAGTTTATTGAGGTCGGGGACCCTCTGGGATGGCTACACCTTC.

The CDR3 sequence is CASSLAPGLELYNEQFF. The CDR3 nucleotides read TGTGCCAGCAGCTTGGCCCCCGGGCTAGAGCTCTACAATGAGCAGTTCTTC. The chain couples TRBV5-4 to TRBJ2-1; D remains unclear. Per germline, CDR1 SGHNT and CDR2 YYREEE (reference sequence). The germline V and J ends were trimmed by 0 bases and 3 bases, with 16 bases remaining between them. CDR3 length: 17 amino acids.

Regarding this clone: A far larger clone is off by one base, so a read error is likely. The same CDR3 is also encoded by other DNA sequences in this sample. This rearrangement joins TRBV4-3 to TRBJ1-4, with a weak D call TRBD1 (5 bases). The CDR3 is made up of 17 amino acids. Looked up from germline, CDR1 is LGHNA and CDR2 is YSLEER. Trimming removed 3 bases at V and 8 bases at J, with 22 bases between. The CDR3 DNA follows: TGCGCCAGCAGCCACGATGGGCGGGAGGGGTACGGGGAAAAACTGTTTTTT. Translating gives CASSHDGREGYGEKLFF.

The rearrangement links TRBV7-6 to TRBJ2-1; 14 bases fit TRBD2. The V segment lost 6 bases and the J segment 3 bases; nucleotides outside the gene matches: 4. The germline V gene has CDR1 SGHVS and CDR2 FNYEAQ. This CDR3 has 16 residues. DNA for the CDR3: TGTGCCAGCAGTCGACTAGCGGGAGGGAGCTACAATGAGCAGTTCTTC. Translated, it gives CASSRLAGGSYNEQFF.

V is TRBV9 and J is TRBJ2-1; 8 bases fit TRBD1. The V and J ends lost 3 bases and 8 bases, in that order; junction bases with no gene match: 7. The CDR3 is made up of 14 amino acids. Germline-derived CDR1 and CDR2 are SGDLS and YYNGEE. The CDR3 DNA is TGTGCCAGCAGCGGGGCAGGGGGCAGGGATGAGCAGTTCTTC. Amino acid sequence: CASSGAGGRDEQFF.

J is TRBJ2-3 and V is TRBV5-8; 13 bases line up with TRBD2. With V trimmed by 4 bases and J by 3 bases, 5 bases remained unmatched. Germline CDR1 and CDR2: SGHTS and YDEGEE. The CDR3 runs 16 residues. The CDR3 DNA reads as TGTGCCAGCAGCCGCGGGACTAGCGGGAATACAGATACGCAGTATTTT. Its translation is CASSRGTSGNTDTQYF.

This chain links TRBV27 with TRBJ2-7; 8 bases line up with TRBD1. The length of the CDR3 is 12 residues. The germline V gene has CDR1 MNHEY and CDR2 SMNVEV (reference sequence). V was pared by 8 bases and J by 3 bases, with 3 bases of the junction left unmatched. The CDR3 loop reads CASGTGDYEQYF. Here the CDR3 DNA reads TGTGCCAGCGGGACAGGAGACTACGAGCAGTACTTC.

The chain recombines TRBV28 with TRBJ1-1; D not resolved. Germline values: CDR1 MDHEN, CDR2 SYDVKM. Trimming removed 4 bases at V and 0 bases at J, with 12 bases between. The CDR3 totals 15 residues. The CDR3 DNA reads as TGTGCCAGCAGTTCCGCCGGAATGTTGAACACTGAAGCTTTCTTT. Amino acids: CASSSAGMLNTEAFF.

This clone counts as large. The rearrangement links TRBV7-9 to TRBJ2-1, with 8 bases aligning to TRBD2. Trimming took 5 bases from V and 12 from J; bases not matched to a gene: 18. CDR1 SEHNR and CDR2 FQNEAQ come from the germline V gene (reference sequence). The CDR3 spans 16 residues. As DNA, the CDR3 is TGTGCCAGCAGCATCCATGAGCGGGGGCTCCTCTCGGTGCAGTTCTTC. Its translation is CASSIHERGLLSVQFF. Full variable domain (remainder filled in from reference TRBV7-9 and TRBJ2-1): DTGVSQNPRHKITKRGQNVTFRCDPISEHNRLYWYRQTLGQGPEFLTYFQNEAQLEKSRLLSDRFSAERPKGSFSTLEIQRTEQGDSAMYLCASSIHERGLLSVQFFGPGTRLTVL.

This clone has only a few counts. The genes are TRBV6-1 and TRBJ2-5; tentative D call: TRBD1 (6 bases). Trimming pared 3 bases from V and 5 bases from J, leaving 13 bases between. The length of the CDR3 is 14 residues. Germline V gene lookup returns CDR1 MNHNS and CDR2 SASEGT. The CDR3, as DNA: TGTGCCAGCAGTGAGATCTGGGGGCTCGAGACCCAGTACTTC. It specifies CASSEIWGLETQYF.

The chain carries TRBV6-4 and TRBJ2-4; TRBD1 matches 7 bases. This CDR3 has 14 amino acids. V trimming: 4 bases; J trimming: 6 bases; junction bases outside the gene matches: 6. CDR1 is MRHNA, CDR2 SNTAGT, per germline. CDR3 residues: CASSADREGNIQYF. The CDR3 nucleotides read TGTGCCAGCAGTGCCGACAGGGAAGGAAACATTCAGTACTTC.

V gene TRBV28 combines with J gene TRBJ2-7; D not resolved. This CDR3 has 11 amino acids. V lost 5 bases and J lost 3, with 5 bases in between. Germline values: CDR1 MDHEN, CDR2 SYDVKM. This chain's CDR3 is CASSADYEQYF. In DNA form, the CDR3 reads TGTGCCAGCAGTGCCGACTACGAGCAGTACTTC.

This clone is large within its sample. V and J are TRBV27 and TRBJ1-5; 7 bases map to TRBD1. The V segment lost 6 bases and the J segment 0 bases; nucleotides outside the gene matches: 8. The germline gives CDR1 MNHEY, CDR2 SMNVEV (reference sequence). This CDR3 contains 16 residues. The CDR3 loop reads CASSQTGQYSNQPQHF. Written as DNA, the CDR3 is TGTGCCAGCAGCCAAACGGGACAGTATAGCAATCAGCCCCAGCATTTT.

This clone appeared a single time. This sequence joins TRBV27 and TRBJ1-5; no clear D gene. Per germline, CDR1 MNHEY and CDR2 SMNVEV (reference sequence). V gave up 0 bases and J gave up 7 bases, with 13 bases separating them. This CDR3 is 15 amino acids long. The chain's CDR3 is CASSLSLNTGQPQHF. The CDR3 DNA reads TGTGCCAGCAGTTTATCGTTAAACACCGGACAGCCCCAGCATTTT.